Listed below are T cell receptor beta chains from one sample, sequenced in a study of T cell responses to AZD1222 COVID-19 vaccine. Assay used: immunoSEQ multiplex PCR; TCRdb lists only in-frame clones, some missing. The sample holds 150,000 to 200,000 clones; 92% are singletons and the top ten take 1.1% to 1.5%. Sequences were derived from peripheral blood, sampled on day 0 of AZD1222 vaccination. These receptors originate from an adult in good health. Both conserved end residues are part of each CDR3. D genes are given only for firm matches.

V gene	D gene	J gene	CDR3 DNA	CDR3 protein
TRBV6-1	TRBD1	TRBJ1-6	TGTGCCAGCAGTGATCCGGGACAGGGCAATTCACCCCTCCACTTT	CASSDPGQGNSPLHF
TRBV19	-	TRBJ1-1	TGTGCCAGTAGTATTGTCTGGAACACTGAAGCTTTCTTT	CASSIVWNTEAFF
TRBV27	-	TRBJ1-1	TGTGCCAGCAGTCATCACCCGGGGGCTGAAGCTTTCTTT	CASSHHPGAEAFF
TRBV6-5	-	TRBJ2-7	TGTGCCAGCAGATACGATCCTGGAACCTCCTACGAGCAGTACTTC	CASRYDPGTSYEQYF
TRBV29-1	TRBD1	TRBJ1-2	TGCAGCGTTGTGGAGGGGGCGGGTGGCTACACCTTC	CSVVEGAGGYTF
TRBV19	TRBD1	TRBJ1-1	TGTGCCAGTAGTAGACAGGGGAGCACTGAAGCTTTCTTT	CASSRQGSTEAFF
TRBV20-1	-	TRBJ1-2	TGCAGTGCTAGTGATTCCTCCGGCTATGGCTACACCTTC	CSASDSSGYGYTF
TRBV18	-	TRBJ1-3	TGTGCCAGCTCACCAAGTCGAGGGACGGTTAGAAACACCATATATTTT	CASSPSRGTVRNTIYF
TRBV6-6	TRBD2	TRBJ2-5	TGTGCCAGCAGAGACCAGGACTCAGCGGGGGGGACCCAGTACTTC	CASRDQDSAGGTQYF
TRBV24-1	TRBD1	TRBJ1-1	TGTGCCACCAGAAGAGGGGGCGAAGGCACTGAAGCTTTCTTT	CATRRGGEGTEAFF
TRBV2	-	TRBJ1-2	TGTGCCAGCACCCAAGGGGGGATTGGCTACACCTTC	CASTQGGIGYTF